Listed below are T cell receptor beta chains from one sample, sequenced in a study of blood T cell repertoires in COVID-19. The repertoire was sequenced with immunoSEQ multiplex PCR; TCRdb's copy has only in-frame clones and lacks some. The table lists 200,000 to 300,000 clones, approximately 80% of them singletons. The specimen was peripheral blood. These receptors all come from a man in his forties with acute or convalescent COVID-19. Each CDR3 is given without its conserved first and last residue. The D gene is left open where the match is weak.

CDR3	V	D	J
ASDARVADTQY	TRBV11-2	-	TRBJ2-3
AWSEQADQPQH	TRBV30	-	TRBJ1-5
ASSYSGTGGIDIQY	TRBV6-5	TRBD1	TRBJ2-4
VRSSGTAYEQY	TRBV7-5	-	TRBJ2-7
ASSSNRGYQPQH	TRBV5-8	TRBD1	TRBJ1-5
ASSSTGGSNQPQH	TRBV7-2	TRBD1	TRBJ1-5
AWSSGGGYT	TRBV30	-	TRBJ1-2
ASTHPDRENTEAF	TRBV5-4	TRBD1	TRBJ1-1
ASSSRTAGNTIY	TRBV7-9	-	TRBJ1-3
STQEAGGHQPQH	TRBV29-1	TRBD1	TRBJ1-5
ASSPIRTGDTEAF	TRBV4-1	TRBD1	TRBJ1-1
ASSISVQGGDYNEQF	TRBV19	-	TRBJ2-1
ASSLVSQGFYEQY	TRBV7-8	-	TRBJ2-7
ASSLDDPAGGTETQY	TRBV11-2	TRBD2	TRBJ2-5
ASSLMVGRSTNEKLF	TRBV7-6	-	TRBJ1-4
ASRGTGGRTTGELF	TRBV2	-	TRBJ2-2
AISKGESNEKLF	TRBV10-3	-	TRBJ1-4
ASRRTLAGVYNEQF	TRBV7-2	TRBD2	TRBJ2-1
ASSIQGNNEQF	TRBV19	-	TRBJ2-1
AIGTSGIETDTQY	TRBV10-3	TRBD2	TRBJ2-3
ASSLEIDTYEQY	TRBV5-1	-	TRBJ2-7
ASSSLTGGRITGELF	TRBV19	TRBD1	TRBJ2-2
ASSIEARSTGELF	TRBV19	-	TRBJ2-2
ASSLVSYGYT	TRBV6-5	-	TRBJ1-2
AISVTGGMNTEAF	TRBV10-3	TRBD1	TRBJ1-1
SASTPGRGGELF	TRBV20-1	-	TRBJ2-2
ASSLSSEQY	TRBV7-9	-	TRBJ2-7
ASSRTGGGQETQY	TRBV6-1	TRBD1	TRBJ2-5
ASSPGGQRRTDTQY	TRBV4-1	-	TRBJ2-3
ASSLGTSGYT	TRBV7-2	-	TRBJ1-2
ASSLDGQGRPNEQF	TRBV11-3	TRBD1	TRBJ2-1
SVDGSGQETQY	TRBV29-1	-	TRBJ2-5
ASGLVLNPGRVNTEAF	TRBV12-5	-	TRBJ1-1
ASSISLGDAYGYT	TRBV19	-	TRBJ1-2
ASSGWRNQPQH	TRBV10-2	-	TRBJ1-5
ASSLGSTIYNEQF	TRBV5-1	-	TRBJ2-1
ASSLGTGRALETQY	TRBV7-8	TRBD2	TRBJ2-5
ASSGTGEAF	TRBV19	-	TRBJ1-1
ASSLDGLAANTGELF	TRBV5-4	TRBD2	TRBJ2-2
AWSGDRVGNEQF	TRBV30	TRBD1	TRBJ2-1